Many counts were recorded for the clone carrying this T cell receptor beta chain. Its target is unknown. This record belongs to a study of neurological immune-mediated disorders. General study results and limits: HTLV-1-associated myelopathy ranked highest for TCR clonal expansion and multiple sclerosis lowest, beneath healthy controls.

TCRdb passed the 5' RACE reads through MiXCR, listing each CDR3 protein once. The sample includes roughly 42,000 distinct CDR3 sequences, approximately 13% seen only once; the top ten take approximately 10%. The germline CDR1 and CDR2 sequences are SGHAT and FQNNGV. This CDR3 has 12 amino acids. Trimming at V came to 6 bases and at J to 10 bases, leaving 6 bases not matched to a gene. Time point noted: longitudinal time-point 3. Volunteers at a blood bank in Maryland, USA, were the healthy controls. The unsorted libraries originated from 2 million PBMCs kept at -80 C. The receptor comes from a man younger than 40 in good health. Sequences were obtained from PBMCs. The rearrangement links TRBV11-2 to TRBJ1-1; TRBD1 aligns across 9 bases. This chain's CDR3 is CASSRDRVGAFF. For the CDR3, the DNA is TGTGCCAGCAGTCGGGACAGGGTGGGAGCTTTCTTT. The full variable domain, completed using reference TRBV11-2 and TRBJ1-1, is EAGVAQSPRYKIIEKRQSVAFWCNPISGHATLYWYQQILGQGPKLLIQFQNNGVVDDSQLPKDRFSAERLKGVDSTLKIQPAKLEDSAVYLCASSRDRVGAFFGQGTRLTVV.